The 5 T cell receptor beta chains given below trace back to one sample, sequenced in a study of T cells after yellow fever vaccination. Each CDR3 protein gets one entry after TCRdb re-called the 5' RACE reads with MiXCR. The table has approximately 330,000 distinct CDR3 sequences, roughly 4.3% seen once. The sequencing used PBMCs, collected 5 days after the yellow fever booster vaccination. The source is a young man who received the YFV17D yellow fever vaccine.

This clonotype was detected many times. The chain employs TRBV4-3 and TRBJ2-7, with 11 bases fitting TRBD1. CDR3 length equals 16 residues. Germline lookup yields CDR1 LGHNA and CDR2 YSLEER. V was clipped by 0 bases and J by 3 bases; unmatched bases: 4. The CDR3 region has the DNA TGCGCCAGCAGCCAAGATAAGGGGACAGGGGGCTACGAGCAGTACTTC. Translating gives CASSQDKGTGGYEQYF.

The chain couples TRBV6-2 or TRBV6-3 to TRBJ2-5; D tentatively reads TRBD1 or TRBD2 (5 bases each). The ends were cut back, 6 bases at V and 5 bases at J, with 16 bases in the middle. Germline-derived CDR1 and CDR2 are MNHEY and SVGEGT. CDR3 length: 14 amino acids. In DNA, the CDR3 is TGTGCCAGCAGAACAACAGGAGGACGGGAGACCCAGTACTTC. This codes for CASRTTGGRETQYF.

This clonotype was counted at least ten times. The CDR3 spells CASSPSTLRDTEAFF. The DNA of the CDR3 is TGTGCCAGCAGCCCCTCAACTCTTAGGGACACTGAAGCTTTCTTT. This sequence joins TRBV14 and TRBJ1-1; D unresolved. V was trimmed by 4 bases and J by 3 bases, leaving 15 bases between them. The CDR3 runs 15 residues. Germline V gene lookup returns CDR1 SGHDN and CDR2 FVKESK.

This sequence joins TRBV15 and TRBJ1-1; D is possibly TRBD1 (5 bases). V was pared by 1 base and J by 2 bases, with 17 bases between. CDR3 length equals 17 residues. CDR1 and CDR2 from the germline V gene are LNHNV and YYDKDF (reference sequence). CDR3 sequence: CATSRGAGPGFNTEAFF. CDR3 coding DNA: TGTGCCACCAGCAGAGGGGCAGGGCCGGGCTTTAACACTGAAGCTTTCTTT.

The genes are TRBV4-2 and TRBJ1-5; D gene uncertain. Trimming left V 0 bases short and J 7 bases short, with 7 bases between. CDR3 length equals 13 residues. In germline, CDR1 is LGHNA, CDR2 YNFKEQ. The CDR3 DNA sequence: TGTGCCAGCAGCCAAGAAGATGGACAGCCCCAGCATTTT. Protein: CASSQEDGQPQHF.